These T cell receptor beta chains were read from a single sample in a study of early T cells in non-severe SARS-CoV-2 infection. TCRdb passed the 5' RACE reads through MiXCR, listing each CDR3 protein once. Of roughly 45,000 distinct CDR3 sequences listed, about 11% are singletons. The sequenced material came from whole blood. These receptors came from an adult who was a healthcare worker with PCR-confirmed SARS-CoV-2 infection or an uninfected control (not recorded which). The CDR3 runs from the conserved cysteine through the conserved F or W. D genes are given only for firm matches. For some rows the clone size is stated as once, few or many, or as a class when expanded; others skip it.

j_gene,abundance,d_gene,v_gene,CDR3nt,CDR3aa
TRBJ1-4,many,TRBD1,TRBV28,TGTGCCAGCAGTCGCCACAGGGGTACGGATGAAAAACTGTTTTTT,CASSRHRGTDEKLFF
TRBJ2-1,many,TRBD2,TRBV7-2,TGTGCCAGCAGCAGGACTAGCTTTTACTACAATGAGCAGTTCTTC,CASSRTSFYYNEQFF
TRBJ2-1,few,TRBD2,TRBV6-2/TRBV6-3,TGTGCCAGCAGTTCTAGCGGGGCCTTCTACAATGAGCAGTTCTTC,CASSSSGAFYNEQFF
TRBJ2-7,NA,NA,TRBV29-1,TGCAGCGTTGAAGAAACAGGGAAGACCGAGCAGTACTTC,CSVEETGKTEQYF
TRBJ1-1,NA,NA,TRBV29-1,TGCAGCGTTGAATCGGGGCAGCCCTTCACTGAAGCTTTCTTT,CSVESGQPFTEAFF
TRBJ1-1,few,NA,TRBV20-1,TGCAGTGCTGATGAGGGGCAGTACACTGAAGCTTTCTTT,CSADEGQYTEAFF
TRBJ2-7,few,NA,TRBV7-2,TGTGCCAGCAGCTCTCGACACCTAACCTACGAGCAGTACTTC,CASSSRHLTYEQYF
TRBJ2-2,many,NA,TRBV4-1,TGCGCCAGCAGCCGGAACACCGGGGAGCTGTTTTTT,CASSRNTGELFF
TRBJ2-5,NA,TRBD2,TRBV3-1,TGTGCCAGCAGCCGGGAGGGTGCAATTGGCGAGACCCAGTACTTC,CASSREGAIGETQYF
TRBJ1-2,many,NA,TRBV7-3,TGTGCCAGCAGCCAGGGAGGCCCTAACTATGGCTACACCTTC,CASSQGGPNYGYTF
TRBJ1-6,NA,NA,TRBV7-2,TGTGCCAGCGGCGCCAGGGAGTCACCCCTCCACTTT,CASGARESPLHF
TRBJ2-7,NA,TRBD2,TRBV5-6,TGTGCCAGCAGTCCTACTAGCGGGAGAACATTTAACGAGCAGTACTTC,CASSPTSGRTFNEQYF
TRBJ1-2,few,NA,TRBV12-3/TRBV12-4,TGTGCCAGCAGGATAGACCAGGGCTATGGCTACACCTTC,CASRIDQGYGYTF
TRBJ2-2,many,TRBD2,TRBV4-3,TGCGCCAGCAGCCCCTTAGGGACTAGCGGGAGGGCCGGGGAGCTGTTTTTT,CASSPLGTSGRAGELFF
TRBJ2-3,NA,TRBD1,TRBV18,TGTGCCAGCTCACCAAGGACAGGGGTGACAGATACGCAGTATTTT,CASSPRTGVTDTQYF
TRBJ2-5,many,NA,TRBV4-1,TGCGCCAGCAGCATAGAATGGGGGAAAGAGACCCAGTACTTC,CASSIEWGKETQYF
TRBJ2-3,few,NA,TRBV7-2,TGTGCCAGCAGCTTAGGAGGTGGGGCCGATACGCAGTATTTT,CASSLGGGADTQYF
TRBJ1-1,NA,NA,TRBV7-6,TGTGCCAGCAGCTCGGGACGGTTGAACACTGAAGCTTTCTTT,CASSSGRLNTEAFF
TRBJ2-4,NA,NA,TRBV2,TGTGCCAGTTATCACCCGAACGGGGCCACGAGGGGGAACATTCAGTACTTC,CASYHPNGATRGNIQYF
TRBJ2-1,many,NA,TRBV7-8,TGTGCCAGCAGCCGGACGACCAATGAGCAGTTCTTC,CASSRTTNEQFF
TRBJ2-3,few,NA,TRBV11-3,TGTGCCAGCAGCTTATTTGTGGGAGTGGGGGATACGCAGTATTTT,CASSLFVGVGDTQYF
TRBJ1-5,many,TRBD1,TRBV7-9,TGTGCCAGCAGCAAGGGGGCCAGCAATCAGCCCCAGCATTTT,CASSKGASNQPQHF
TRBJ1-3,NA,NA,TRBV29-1,TGCAGCGTTGAGGGTGGGAGCTCTGGAAACACCATATATTTT,CSVEGGSSGNTIYF
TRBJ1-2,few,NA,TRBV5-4,TGTGCCAGCAGCTCGCCGGGAGGCTATGGCTACACCTTC,CASSSPGGYGYTF
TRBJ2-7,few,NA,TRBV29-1,TGCAGCGTGCTCTCCTCCGAGCAGTACTTC,CSVLSSEQYF
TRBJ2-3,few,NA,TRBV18,TGTGCCAGCTCCGGGAGCGTTAGCACAGATACGCAGTATTTT,CASSGSVSTDTQYF
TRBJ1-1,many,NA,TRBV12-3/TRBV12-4,TGTGCCAGCAGTCCAATGCGAAGGGGGGTATTAAACACTGAAGCTTTCTTT,CASSPMRRGVLNTEAFF
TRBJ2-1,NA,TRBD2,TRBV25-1,TGTGCCAGCAGTGAATATGTGGGGGGGAGTGAGCAGTTCTTC,CASSEYVGGSEQFF
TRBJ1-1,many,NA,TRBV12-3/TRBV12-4,TGTGCCAGCAGCCAAGACGGGACTGAAGCTTTCTTT,CASSQDGTEAFF
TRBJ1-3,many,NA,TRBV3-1,TGTGCCAGCAGCCAAGGGGTAGGGGGGCTCTCTGGAAACACCATATATTTT,CASSQGVGGLSGNTIYF
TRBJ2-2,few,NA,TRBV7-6,TGTGCCAGCAGCCCCATCCGGGAGTTCGGCGGGGAGCTGTTTTTT,CASSPIREFGGELFF
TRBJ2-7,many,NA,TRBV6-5,TGTGCCAGCAGTTCCAGGGACGTCTCCTACGAGCAGTACTTC,CASSSRDVSYEQYF
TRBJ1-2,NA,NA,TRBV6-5,TGTGCCAGCGTCAGCTTGGGGACGTATGGCTACACCTTC,CASVSLGTYGYTF
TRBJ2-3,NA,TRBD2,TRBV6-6,TGTGCCAGCCACGGACTAGCGGGAGTTGGTACGCAGTATTTT,CASHGLAGVGTQYF
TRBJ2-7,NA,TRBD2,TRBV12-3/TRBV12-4,TGTGCCAGCAGTGAGGGAGGGAAAGACTACGAGCAGTACTTC,CASSEGGKDYEQYF
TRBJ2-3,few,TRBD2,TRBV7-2,TGTGCCAGCAGCTTAGCCGGCGGGAGAGTAAGCACAGATACGCAGTATTTT,CASSLAGGRVSTDTQYF
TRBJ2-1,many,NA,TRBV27,TGTGCCAGCAGTTTGGGACTGACCTACAATGAGCAGTTCTTC,CASSLGLTYNEQFF
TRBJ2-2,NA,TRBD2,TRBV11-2,TGTGCCAGCAGCTTAGCCCCCAAGTCGGGCGGGAGGGCCACCGGGGAGCTGTTTTTT,CASSLAPKSGGRATGELFF
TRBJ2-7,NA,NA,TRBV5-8,TGTGCCAGCAGCGCCGCGGGACGGCGATACGAGCAGTACTTC,CASSAAGRRYEQYF
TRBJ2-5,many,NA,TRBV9,TGTGCCAGCAGCTTCCAGGAGAAGGAGACCCAGTACTTC,CASSFQEKETQYF
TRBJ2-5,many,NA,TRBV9,TGTGCCAGCAGCCTCCAGGCGGCGTCGGGAGAGACCCAGTACTTC,CASSLQAASGETQYF
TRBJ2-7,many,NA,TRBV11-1,TGTGCCAGCAGTGACCCTGGACGGACGAGCTCCTACGAGCAGTACTTC,CASSDPGRTSSYEQYF
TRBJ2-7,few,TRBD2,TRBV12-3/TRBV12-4,TGTGCCAGCAGTTTTCTAGCGGACTCCTACGAGCAGTACTTC,CASSFLADSYEQYF
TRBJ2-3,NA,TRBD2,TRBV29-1,TGCAGCGTTGAAACGATCGGGAGCGGGGGGAGCACAGATACGCAGTATTTT,CSVETIGSGGSTDTQYF
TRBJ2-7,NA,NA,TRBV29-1,TGCAGCGTTGAAGATGGGGGCGAGCATTACTTC,CSVEDGGEHYF